A single sample is the source of the 5 T cell receptor beta chains below, sequenced in a study of blood T cell repertoires in COVID-19. Assay used: immunoSEQ multiplex PCR; TCRdb lists only in-frame clones, some missing. This repertoire shows about 120,000 clones, about 85% found once; its top ten account for around 9.9%. The sequencing sample was made of peripheral blood. These receptors came from a man older than 75 with acute or convalescent COVID-19.

For this clone: In the same sample, other DNA sequences code for this CDR3. V and J are TRBV5-1 and TRBJ1-2; a possible D gene is TRBD1 (5 bases). The ends were cut back, 0 bases at V and 3 bases at J, with 9 bases in the middle. CDR3 length: 14 residues. Germline V CDR1 and CDR2: SGHRS, YFSETQ. The CDR3 spells CASSLAGFDYGYTF. CDR3 nucleotides: TGCGCCAGCAGCTTGGCAGGGTTCGACTATGGCTACACCTTC.

About this clone itself: Other DNA sequences of this sample code for an identical CDR3. V gene TRBV18 combines with J gene TRBJ1-3; D gene uncertain. The CDR3 spans 14 residues. CDR1 is KGHSH, CDR2 LQKENI, per germline. V lost 3 bases, J lost 0 bases, and 6 bases lay in between. CDR3 protein: CASSPGGSGNTIYF. The CDR3, as DNA: TGTGCCAGCTCACCCGGTGGCTCTGGAAACACCATATATTTT.

The V and J genes are TRBV18 and TRBJ1-2; TRBD1 aligns across 10 bases. Germline-derived CDR1 and CDR2 are KGHSH and LQKENI. After removal of 3 bases from V and 2 bases from J, the junction contained 3 bases not matched to a gene. The CDR3 loop spans 15 amino acids. CDR3 sequence (DNA): TGTGCCAGCTCACCGTGGGACAGGGGAAACTATGGCTACACCTTC. This translates into CASSPWDRGNYGYTF. Together with reference TRBV18 and TRBJ1-2, the CDR3 gives the full variable domain: NAGVMQNPRHLVRRRGQEARLRCSPMKGHSHVYWYRQLPEEGLKFMVYLQKENIIDESGMPKERFSAEFPKEGPSILRIQQVVRGDSAAYFCASSPWDRGNYGYTFGSGTRLTVV.

The chain uses TRBV23-1 and TRBJ1-2; 7 bases agree with TRBD1. TRBV23-1 is classed as an ORF, of uncertain function. The CDR3 has 13 residues. J lost 4 bases, V lost 2 bases, and 1 base had no gene match. CDR3 region: CASSQGTAYGYTF. CDR3 nucleotides: TGCGCCAGCAGTCAAGGGACAGCCTATGGCTACACCTTC.

The chain combines TRBV12-3 or TRBV12-4 with TRBJ1-6; D possibly corresponds to TRBD1 (5 bases). The CDR3 is 13 amino acids. Deletions cut 5 bases from V and 10 bases from J, with 12 bases between. In DNA form, the CDR3 reads TGTGCCAGCAGTCGCCTGACAGACTCACCCCTCCACTTT. Translation gives CASSRLTDSPLHF.